This passage covers 12 T cell receptor beta chains from one sample sequenced in a study of a mutant IDH1 vaccine in newly diagnosed glioma. Sequencing used immunoSEQ multiplex PCR; TCRdb keeps in-frame clones, though not all of them. The profile shows over 50,000 clones, over 70% of them singletons. No antigens are known for them. Time point defined: week 5, during vaccination. A single vaccine dose contained 300 ug of mutant IDH1 20-mer peptide, and topical imiquimod was used with it. The sample in question was PBMCs, obtained from a glioma patient whose treatment included an IDH1 peptide vaccine. These receptors came from a man aged 30 to 39 with glioma.

The chain combines TRBV14 with TRBJ2-5; TRBD1 matches 7 bases. This CDR3 spans 15 amino acids. V was clipped by 4 bases and J by 7 bases; unmatched bases: 12. Germline CDR1 SGHDN, CDR2 FVKESK. The CDR3 sequence: CASSPPGGNRGTQYF. CDR3 bases: TGTGCCAGCAGCCCCCCCGGTGGAAACAGGGGGACCCAGTACTTC.

This chain connects TRBV6-5 to TRBJ1-1, with D possibly matching TRBD1 (6 bases). V was shortened by 6 bases and J by 11 bases, with 22 bases between the two germline ends. CDR1 is MNHEY, CDR2 SVGAGI, per germline. This CDR3 contains 14 residues. The CDR3 DNA follows: TGTGCCAGCAGATCAAGGGACACCTACGGGCCGGCTTTCTTT. Its translation is CASRSRDTYGPAFF.

The chain uses TRBV10-2 and TRBJ2-1, with 9 nucleotides matching TRBD2. V gave up 0 bases and J gave up 5 bases; unmatched junction bases: 5. The germline V gene encodes CDR1 WSHSY and CDR2 SAAADI. CDR3 length: 16 residues. The CDR3 spells CASSESPSGEDNEQFF. In nucleotides, the CDR3 is TGCGCCAGCAGTGAGTCTCCTAGCGGGGAAGACAATGAGCAGTTCTTC.

This sequence joins TRBV19 and TRBJ1-1; D not resolved. Germline assignment: CDR1 LNHDA and CDR2 SQIVND (reference sequence). V lost 2 bases to trimming and J lost 0 bases, with 13 bases between them. This CDR3 is 16 amino acids long. DNA for the CDR3: TGTGCCAGTAGTATAAATGTGGGGAGAATGAACACTGAAGCTTTCTTT. It translates to CASSINVGRMNTEAFF.

The CDR3 DNA reads TGTGCCAGCTCACCAAGTACAGGGGCTATAGCTAACTATGGCTACACCTTC. Amino acid sequence: CASSPSTGAIANYGYTF. The J gene is TRBJ1-2, the V gene TRBV18; TRBD1 aligns across 7 bases. V was pared by 2 bases and J by 0 bases, with 9 bases of the junction left unmatched. The CDR3 is made up of 17 amino acids. Germline V gene data show CDR1 as KGHSH and CDR2 as LQKENI.

This chain connects TRBV15 to TRBJ2-2; no firm D call. Germline loops: CDR1 LNHNV, CDR2 YYDKDF (reference sequence). Trimming shortened V by 3 bases and J by 1 base, and 9 bases separated the two germline ends. The CDR3 contains 15 residues. The CDR3 DNA reads as TGTGCCACCAGCAGCAAAGGAAGGAACACCGGGGAGCTGTTTTTT. Translated, it gives CATSSKGRNTGELFF.

The V and J genes are TRBV5-1 and TRBJ2-7, with TRBD2 matching 11 bases. The CDR3 runs to 18 residues. Germline CDR1 reads SGHRS; CDR2 reads YFSETQ. Germline trimming cut 3 bases from V and 3 bases from J; bases unmatched to any gene: 14. The CDR3 sequence: CASSSGVPPGTSGYEQYF. Written as DNA, the CDR3 is TGCGCCAGCAGCTCAGGGGTCCCACCTGGGACTAGCGGCTACGAGCAGTACTTC.

J is TRBJ2-1 and V is TRBV19; TRBD2 aligns across 10 bases. The CDR3 extends over 14 amino acids. V shed 4 bases, J shed 6 bases, and the junction held 3 bases outside the gene matches. CDR1 is LNHDA, CDR2 SQIVND, per germline (reference sequence). The CDR3 reads CASSKSGGANEQFF. The CDR3 DNA follows: TGTGCCAGTAGTAAGAGCGGGGGGGCCAATGAGCAGTTCTTC.

Worth noting for this clone: A junction boundary mismatches the germline segment, possibly from a read error. The J gene is TRBJ1-1, the V gene TRBV6-1; no reliable D call. CDR3 length: 11 residues. In germline, CDR1 is MNHNS, CDR2 SASEGT. The CDR3 nucleotides read TGCGACGGTTGGCTGAACACTGAAGCTTTCTTT. It encodes CDGWLNTEAFF.

The V and J genes are TRBV5-1 and TRBJ1-6, with 9 bases aligning to TRBD1. Trimming cost V 6 bases and J 4 bases; bases outside gene matches: 2. Germline V lookup: CDR1 SGHRS, CDR2 YFSETQ. The CDR3 is made up of 14 amino acids. The CDR3 sequence: CASTQGAYNSPLHF. The CDR3 DNA reads TGCGCCAGCACACAGGGGGCATATAATTCACCCCTCCACTTT.

The chain has TRBV4-1 and TRBJ1-5, with D perhaps TRBD1 (6 bases). Per germline, CDR1 MGHRA and CDR2 YSYEKL. This CDR3 region has 16 residues. The V and J ends lost 1 base and 4 bases respectively, with 14 bases between them. The chain's CDR3 is CASSQGTAFLNQPQHF. DNA for the CDR3: TGCGCCAGCAGCCAAGGGACAGCTTTTTTAAATCAGCCCCAGCATTTT.

The chain is built from TRBV29-1 and TRBJ2-5; 12 bases agree with TRBD2. The V gene end was trimmed by 1 base and the J gene end by 9 bases; junction bases not matched to a gene: 6. The CDR3 contains 14 residues. Per germline, CDR1 SQVTM and CDR2 ANQGSEA. The CDR3: CSVEGSSGGAPQYF. The CDR3 coding sequence is TGCAGCGTTGAAGGCTCTAGCGGGGGGGCCCCCCAGTACTTC.